This TCR beta chain was recovered during a study of early T cells in non-severe SARS-CoV-2 infection. This clonotype was detected only a few times. As part of library construction, unique molecular identifiers were attached to individual cDNA molecules. Each CDR3 protein is one row after TCRdb ran MiXCR on the 5' RACE reads. The sample lists over 80,000 distinct CDR3 sequences; roughly 12% were seen once. The V and J ends lost 4 bases and 11 bases respectively, with 15 bases between them. The CDR3 sequence is 13 residues long. Per germline, CDR1 MDHEN and CDR2 SYDVKM. The chain couples TRBV28 to TRBJ1-5; no clear D. This receptor was identified in an adult who was a healthcare worker with PCR-confirmed SARS-CoV-2 infection or an uninfected control (not recorded which). This specimen consisted of whole blood, obtained at baseline. The CDR3 DNA follows: TGTGCCAGCAGTTACCCCTTTCTGAAGGCCCAGCATTTT. This translates into CASSYPFLKAQHF.